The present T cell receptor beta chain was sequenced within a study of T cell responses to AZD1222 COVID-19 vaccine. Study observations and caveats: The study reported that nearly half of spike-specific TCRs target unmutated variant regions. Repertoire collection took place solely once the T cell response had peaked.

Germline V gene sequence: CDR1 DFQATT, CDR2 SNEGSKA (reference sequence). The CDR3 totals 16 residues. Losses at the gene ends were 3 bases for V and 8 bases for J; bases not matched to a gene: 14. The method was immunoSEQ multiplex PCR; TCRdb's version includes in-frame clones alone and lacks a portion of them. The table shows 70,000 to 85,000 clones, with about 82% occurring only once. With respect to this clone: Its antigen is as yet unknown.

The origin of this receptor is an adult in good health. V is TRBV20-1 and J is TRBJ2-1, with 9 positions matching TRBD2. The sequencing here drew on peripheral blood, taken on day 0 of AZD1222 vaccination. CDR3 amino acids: CSASGELAGARDEQFF. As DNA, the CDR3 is TGCAGTGCTAGTGGCGAATTAGCGGGAGCCCGGGATGAGCAGTTCTTC.